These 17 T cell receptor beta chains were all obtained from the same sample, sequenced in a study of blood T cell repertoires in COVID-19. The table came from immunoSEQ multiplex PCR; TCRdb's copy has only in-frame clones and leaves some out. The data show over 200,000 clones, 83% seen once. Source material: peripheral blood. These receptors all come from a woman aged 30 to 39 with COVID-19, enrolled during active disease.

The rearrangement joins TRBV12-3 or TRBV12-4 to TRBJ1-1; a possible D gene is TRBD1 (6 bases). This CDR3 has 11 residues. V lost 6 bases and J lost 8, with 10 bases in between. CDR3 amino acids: CASSPGTEAFF. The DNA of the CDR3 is TGTGCCAGCAGCCCCGGGACAGAAGCTTTCTTT.

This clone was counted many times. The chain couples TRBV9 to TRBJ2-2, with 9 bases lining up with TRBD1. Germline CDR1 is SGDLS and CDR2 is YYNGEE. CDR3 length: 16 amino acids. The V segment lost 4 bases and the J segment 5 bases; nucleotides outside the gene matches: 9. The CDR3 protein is CASSPQGTGMTGELFF. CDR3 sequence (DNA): TGTGCCAGCAGCCCCCAAGGGACAGGGATGACCGGGGAGCTGTTTTTT.

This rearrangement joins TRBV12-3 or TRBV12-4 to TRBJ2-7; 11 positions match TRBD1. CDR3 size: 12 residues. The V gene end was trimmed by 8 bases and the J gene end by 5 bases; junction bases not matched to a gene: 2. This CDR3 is CASGQGAHEQYF. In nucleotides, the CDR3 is TGTGCCAGCGGACAGGGGGCCCACGAGCAGTACTTC.

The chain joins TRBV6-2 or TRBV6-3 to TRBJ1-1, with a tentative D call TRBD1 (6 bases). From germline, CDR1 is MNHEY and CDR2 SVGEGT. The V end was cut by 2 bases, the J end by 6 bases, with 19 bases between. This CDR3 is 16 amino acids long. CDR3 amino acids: CASSYPLQGRRAEAFF. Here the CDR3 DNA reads TGTGCCAGCAGTTACCCACTACAGGGACGTCGAGCTGAAGCTTTCTTT.

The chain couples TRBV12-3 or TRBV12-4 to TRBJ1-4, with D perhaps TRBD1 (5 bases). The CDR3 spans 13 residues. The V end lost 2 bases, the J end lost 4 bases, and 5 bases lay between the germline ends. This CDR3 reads CASSLQGNEKLFF. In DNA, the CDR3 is TGTGCCAGCAGTTTACAGGGTAATGAAAAACTGTTTTTT.

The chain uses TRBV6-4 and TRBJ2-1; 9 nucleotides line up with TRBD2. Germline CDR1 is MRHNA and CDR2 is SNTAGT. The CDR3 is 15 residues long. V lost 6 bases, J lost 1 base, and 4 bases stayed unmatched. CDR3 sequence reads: CASSVSGGSYNEQFF. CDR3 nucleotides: TGTGCCAGCAGCGTCAGCGGGGGGTCCTACAATGAGCAGTTCTTC.

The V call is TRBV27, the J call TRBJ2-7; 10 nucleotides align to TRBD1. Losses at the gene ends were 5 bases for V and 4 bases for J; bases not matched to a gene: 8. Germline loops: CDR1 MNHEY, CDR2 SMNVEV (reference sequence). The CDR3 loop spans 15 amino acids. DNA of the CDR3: TGTGCCAGCAGTCCGTCGACAGGGGGCGCTTACGAGCAGTACTTC. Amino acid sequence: CASSPSTGGAYEQYF.

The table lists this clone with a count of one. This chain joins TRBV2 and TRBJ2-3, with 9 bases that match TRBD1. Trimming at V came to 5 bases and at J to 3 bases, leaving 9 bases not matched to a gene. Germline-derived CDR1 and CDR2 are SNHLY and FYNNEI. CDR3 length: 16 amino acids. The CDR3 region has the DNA TGTGCCAGCAGTATACAGGGGGCCCTGCTTACAGATACGCAGTATTTT. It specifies CASSIQGALLTDTQYF.

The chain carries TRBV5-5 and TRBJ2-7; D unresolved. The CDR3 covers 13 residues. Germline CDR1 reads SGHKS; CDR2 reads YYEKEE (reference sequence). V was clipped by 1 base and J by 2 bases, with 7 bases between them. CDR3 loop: CASSLLGTYEQYF. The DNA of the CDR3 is TGTGCCAGCAGCTTGCTAGGAACCTACGAGCAGTACTTC.

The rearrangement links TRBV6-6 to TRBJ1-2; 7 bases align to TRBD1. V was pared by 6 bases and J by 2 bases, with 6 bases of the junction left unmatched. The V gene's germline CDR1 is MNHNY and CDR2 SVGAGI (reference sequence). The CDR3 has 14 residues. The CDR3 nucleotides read TGTGCCAGCAGGATAACAGGGGTGAACTATGGCTACACCTTC. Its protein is CASRITGVNYGYTF.

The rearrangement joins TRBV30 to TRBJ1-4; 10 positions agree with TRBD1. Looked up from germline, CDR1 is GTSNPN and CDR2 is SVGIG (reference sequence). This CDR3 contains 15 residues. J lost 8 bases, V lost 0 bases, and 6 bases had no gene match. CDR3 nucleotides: TGTGCCTGGAGTGTTTCCGGACAGGGGGACGAAAAACTGTTTTTT. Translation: CAWSVSGQGDEKLFF.

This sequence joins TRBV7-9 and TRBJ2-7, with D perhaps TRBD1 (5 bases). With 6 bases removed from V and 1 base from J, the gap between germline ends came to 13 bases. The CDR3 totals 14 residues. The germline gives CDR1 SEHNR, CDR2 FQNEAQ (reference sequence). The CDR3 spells CASRQGQGSYEQYF. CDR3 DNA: TGTGCCAGCAGACAAGGACAAGGGTCCTACGAGCAGTACTTC.

This CDR3 reads CASSRVGDRGGYTF. DNA of the CDR3: TGCGCCAGCAGCCGGGTAGGCGACAGGGGTGGCTACACCTTC. J is TRBJ1-2 and V is TRBV4-3; 8 positions match TRBD1. This CDR3 region has 14 residues. Germline V lookup: CDR1 LGHNA, CDR2 YSLEER. Unmatched junction bases numbered 8, after V lost 4 bases and J lost 7 bases.

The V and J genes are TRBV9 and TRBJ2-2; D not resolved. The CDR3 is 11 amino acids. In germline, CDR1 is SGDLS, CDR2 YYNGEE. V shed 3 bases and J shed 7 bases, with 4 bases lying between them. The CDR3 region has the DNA TGTGCCAGCAGCGCGAGCGGGGAGCTGTTTTTT. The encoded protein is CASSASGELFF. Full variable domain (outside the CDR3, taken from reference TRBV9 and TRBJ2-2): DSGVTQTPKHLITATGQRVTLRCSPRSGDLSVYWYQQSLDQGLQFLIQYYNGEERAKGNILERFSAQQFPDLHSELNLSSLELGDSALYFCASSASGELFFGEGSRLTVL.

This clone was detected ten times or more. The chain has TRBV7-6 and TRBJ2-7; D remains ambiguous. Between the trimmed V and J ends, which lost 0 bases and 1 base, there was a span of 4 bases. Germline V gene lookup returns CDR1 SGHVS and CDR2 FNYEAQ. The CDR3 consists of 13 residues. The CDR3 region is CASSLAASYEQYF. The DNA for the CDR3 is TGTGCCAGCAGCTTAGCGGCATCCTACGAGCAGTACTTC. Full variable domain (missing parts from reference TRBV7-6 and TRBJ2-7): GAGVSQSPRYKVTKRGQDVALRCDPISGHVSLYWYRQALGQGPEFLTYFNYEAQQDKSGLPNDRFSAERPEGSISTLTIQRTEQRDSAMYRCASSLAASYEQYFGPGTRLTVT.

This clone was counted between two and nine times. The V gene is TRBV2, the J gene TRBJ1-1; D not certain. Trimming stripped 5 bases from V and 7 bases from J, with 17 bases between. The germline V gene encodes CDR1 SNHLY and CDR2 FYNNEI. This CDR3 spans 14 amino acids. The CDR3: CASSTRSEGFEAFF. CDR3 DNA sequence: TGTGCCAGCAGTACCCGGTCTGAGGGATTTGAAGCTTTCTTT.

The CDR3 nucleotides read TGTGCCAGTCTTACAAGCGGAAACCCCTTTCTCGAGCAGTACTTC. This sequence encodes CASLTSGNPFLEQYF. The chain combines TRBV6-5 with TRBJ2-7; TRBD2 might be the D (5 bases). CDR1 is MNHEY and CDR2 is SVGAGI in the germline V gene. This CDR3 spans 15 amino acids. Trimming cost V 9 bases and J 6 bases, with 24 bases left between them.